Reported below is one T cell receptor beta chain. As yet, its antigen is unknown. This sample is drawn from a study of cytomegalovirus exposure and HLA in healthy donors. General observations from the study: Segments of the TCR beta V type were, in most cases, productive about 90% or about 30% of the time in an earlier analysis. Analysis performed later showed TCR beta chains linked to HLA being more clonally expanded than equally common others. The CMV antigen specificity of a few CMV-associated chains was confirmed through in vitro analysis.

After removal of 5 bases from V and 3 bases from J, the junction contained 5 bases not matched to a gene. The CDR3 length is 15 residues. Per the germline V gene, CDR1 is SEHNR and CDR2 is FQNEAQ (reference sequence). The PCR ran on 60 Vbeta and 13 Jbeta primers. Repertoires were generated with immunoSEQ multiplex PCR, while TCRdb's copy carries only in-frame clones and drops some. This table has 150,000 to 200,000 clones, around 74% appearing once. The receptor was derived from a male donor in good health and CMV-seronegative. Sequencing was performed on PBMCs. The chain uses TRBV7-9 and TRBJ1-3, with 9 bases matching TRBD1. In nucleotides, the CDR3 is TGTGCCAGCAGCACCGGGACAGGGCTTGGAAACACCATATATTTT. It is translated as CASSTGTGLGNTIYF.